The entry below gives a single T cell receptor beta chain sequence along with its context. What it recognizes is unknown. Germline CDR1 and CDR2: SGHRS and YFSETQ. J was trimmed by 5 bases and V by 0 bases; bases with no gene match: 3. CDR3 length: 14 amino acids. Assay: immunoSEQ multiplex PCR; the TCRdb copy retains only in-frame clones and omits some. In the table there are 44,000 or so clones, roughly 75% of which are singletons. These data originate in a study of T cell responses to AZD1222 COVID-19 vaccine. General study results and limits: Clonal diversity may have been underestimated in mostly white British donors.

The clonotype comes from an adult who received the MenACWY meningococcal vaccine as a control. The sample consisted of peripheral blood, taken 28 days after the second dose of the MenACWY control vaccine. The J gene is TRBJ2-7, the V gene TRBV5-1, with TRBD2 identical over 9 bases. CDR3: CASSLGTSVHEQYF. The CDR3 DNA sequence: TGCGCCAGCAGCTTGGGGACTAGCGTACACGAGCAGTACTTC.